The next 17 T cell receptor beta chains were all read from a single sample in a study of regulatory T cells in long-lasting Graves disease (TCRdb year 2021). The label giving this sample's time point can be read as: newly diagnosed GD, antithyroid drugs for less than 3 months. RNA was extracted from PBMCs in TRIzol for both TCR sequencing and RNA sequencing. To prepare the library, multiplex PCR was applied. The sequencer listed for this sample is Illumina HiSeq 4000. TCR beta libraries were built with iRepertoire HTBI primers and Arm-PCR amplification of CDR3 regions. The public reads were reprocessed in TCRdb via fastp at Q25 and MiXCR, keeping in-frame beta chains. Identical CDR3 proteins give one entry, which carries the most common genes and DNA. A total of roughly 610,000 distinct CDR3 sequences appear in this sample, approximately 16% of them only once. Jointly, the top ten make up about 12% of the sample.

These data were likewise used in another study, on T cells in Graves' hyperthyroidism and ophthalmopathy.

Sequencing was performed on peripheral blood mononuclear cells (PBMCs), taken at new diagnosis, from a patient treated with antithyroid drugs. Receptors were obtained from a man between 18 and 35 years old with Graves disease. Donor details come from another sample of the same person, matched by shared clones.

This clonotype showed up just a few times. V is TRBV15 and J is TRBJ1-5; 7 bases agree with TRBD1. There are 16 residues in the CDR3. V lost 5 bases, J lost 5 bases, and 12 bases stayed unmatched. The germline gives CDR1 LNHNV, CDR2 YYDKDF (reference sequence). CDR3: CATSSRPDRWDQPQHF. The CDR3, as DNA: TGTGCCACCAGCTCCCGCCCGGACAGGTGGGATCAGCCCCAGCATTTT.

This clonotype came up many times. The chain joins TRBV7-9 to TRBJ2-5; 10 nucleotides align to TRBD2. The CDR3 is made up of 16 amino acids. The V segment lost 5 bases and the J segment 5 bases; nucleotides outside the gene matches: 11. Germline CDR1 is SEHNR and CDR2 is FQNEAQ (reference sequence). The CDR3, as DNA: TGTGCCAGCAGCCTGAGGGGGCTAGCGGGAGCTGAGACCCAGTACTTC. Its translation is CASSLRGLAGAETQYF.

This clonotype was seen ten or more times. The junction and the germline gene differ at one end; a read error may be behind it. CDR3 nucleotides: TGTGCTAGCAGCACCAGCCTTGGGGCCCAGTACTTC. Residues: CASSTSLGAQYF. This rearrangement joins TRBV7-7 to TRBJ2-5, with D unresolved. Germline V gene sequence: CDR1 SSHAT, CDR2 FNYEAQ (reference sequence). CDR3 length: 12 amino acids.

The V call is TRBV5-1, the J call TRBJ1-1; D perhaps matches TRBD1 (6 bases). Germline values: CDR1 SGHRS, CDR2 YFSETQ. This CDR3 contains 21 residues. V lost 6 bases and J lost 0, with 33 bases in between. The CDR3 nucleotides read TGCGCCAGCACCGTGGGTAGTCCAGGGGAGATTTCAAAAAACATGAACACTGAAGCTTTCTTT. Amino acids: CASTVGSPGEISKNMNTEAFF.

The table lists this clonotype with many counts. The chain carries TRBV6-1 and TRBJ2-7; 7 nucleotides align to TRBD1. The CDR3 loop spans 14 amino acids. From germline, CDR1 is MNHNS and CDR2 SASEGT. J was trimmed by 9 bases and V by 6 bases; bases with no gene match: 14. In DNA, the CDR3 is TGTGCCAGCAGGGCCAGGGACAGCGCGTCCCCGCAGTACTTC. Translation: CASRARDSASPQYF.

The V call is TRBV11-2, the J call TRBJ2-5; 9 bases are shared with TRBD1. The CDR3 is made up of 14 amino acids. After removal of 5 bases from V and 6 bases from J, the junction contained 7 bases not matched to a gene. Germline V CDR1 and CDR2: SGHAT, FQNNGV. This chain's CDR3 is CASSQGTGMKTQYF. The CDR3 nucleotides read TGTGCCAGCAGCCAAGGGACAGGGATGAAGACCCAGTACTTC.

This clonotype was seen only a few times. The V call is TRBV5-1, the J call TRBJ2-1, with D perhaps matching TRBD2 (6 bases). Germline V lookup: CDR1 SGHRS, CDR2 YFSETQ. V shed 3 bases and J shed 8 bases, with 18 bases lying between them. This CDR3 is built from 15 residues. The CDR3 DNA reads as TGCGCCAGCAGCTCGGGACTTACAGGCAGGTATGAGCAGTTCTTC. Translation: CASSSGLTGRYEQFF.

This clonotype occurred a few times. The chain recombines TRBV28 with TRBJ1-5, with 7 bases lining up with TRBD1. The CDR3 totals 14 residues. Trimming took 2 bases from V and 6 from J; bases not matched to a gene: 4. Germline V gives CDR1 MDHEN, CDR2 SYDVKM. The CDR3 here is CASSLDRVPQPQHF. Written as DNA, the CDR3 is TGTGCCAGCAGTTTAGACAGGGTTCCTCAGCCCCAGCATTTT.

The chain uses TRBV28 and TRBJ1-2; TRBD1 aligns across 7 bases. The V gene end was trimmed by 5 bases and the J gene end by 1 base; junction bases not matched to a gene: 10. The CDR3 spans 16 residues. Germline values: CDR1 MDHEN, CDR2 SYDVKM. The CDR3 protein is CASSTWTGRLNYGYTF. Here the CDR3 DNA reads TGTGCCAGCAGTACCTGGACAGGACGACTTAACTATGGCTACACCTTC.

This clonotype was recorded many times. V gene TRBV5-1 combines with J gene TRBJ2-1; TRBD2 agrees at 11 bases. The CDR3 is 16 amino acids. Losses at the gene ends were 0 bases for V and 4 bases for J; bases not matched to a gene: 3. CDR1 and CDR2 (germline): SGHRS, YFSETQ. The CDR3, as DNA: TGCGCCAGCAGCTTGGTTGGACTAGCGGGTTACAATGAGCAGTTCTTC. It yields the protein CASSLVGLAGYNEQFF.

The table lists this clonotype with many counts. V gene TRBV12-5 combines with J gene TRBJ2-7; either TRBD1 or TRBD2 may supply D (5 bases each). Germline V gives CDR1 LGHNT, CDR2 FRNRAP. CDR3 length: 14 residues. V was pared by 6 bases and J by 1 base, with 13 bases between. The CDR3, as DNA: TGTGCTAGTGGCCTCCCGGGACCGTCCTACGAGCAGTACTTC. It codes for CASGLPGPSYEQYF.

CDR3 sequence: CASSDGRYYNEQFF. DNA of the CDR3: TGTGCCAGCAGTGATGGCCGATACTACAATGAGCAGTTCTTC. V is TRBV6-1 and J is TRBJ2-1; D gene ambiguous. The CDR3 totals 14 residues. The V gene's germline CDR1 is MNHNS and CDR2 SASEGT. Trimming shortened V by 3 bases and J by 3 bases, and 9 bases separated the two germline ends.

V is TRBV28 and J is TRBJ2-7; no firm D call. The CDR3 has 17 residues. V was cut by 5 bases and J by 8 bases, with 28 bases left in between. Germline V gene lookup returns CDR1 MDHEN and CDR2 SYDVKM. The DNA of the CDR3 is TGTGCCAGCAGTCTCCCAACAAAAGGAATCTCTTCGTCAAAGCAGTACTTC. Residues: CASSLPTKGISSSKQYF.

This clonotype showed up just a few times. A much larger clone differs by one base, so this may be a read error. The chain couples TRBV28 to TRBJ2-7, with D possibly being TRBD2 (6 bases). CDR1 is MDHEN, CDR2 SYDVKM, per germline. The V end was cut by 5 bases, the J end by 3 bases, with 17 bases between. This CDR3 contains 15 residues. The CDR3 sequence: CASSTLPGLHYEQYF. The CDR3 DNA reads TGTGCCAGCAGTACACTCCCGGGACTCCACTACGAGCAGTACTTC.

In DNA, the CDR3 is TGTGCCAGTAGTATGACCCCGGGGACAGATAAGTTCTTC. Encoded protein: CASSMTPGTDKFF. This chain joins TRBV19 and TRBJ2-1, with 7 positions matching TRBD1. V was clipped by 3 bases and J by 14 bases; unmatched bases: 10. The CDR3 is 13 amino acids. Germline V CDR1 and CDR2: LNHDA, SQIVND (reference sequence). Variable domain in full (rest from reference TRBV19 and TRBJ2-1): DGGITQSPKYLFRKEGQNVTLSCEQNLNHDAMYWYRQDPGQGLRLIYYSQIVNDFQKGDIAEGYSVSREKKESFPLTVTSAQKNPTAFYLCASSMTPGTDKFFGPGTRLTVL.

The V and J genes are TRBV20-1 and TRBJ1-2; possible D gene TRBD1, 5 bases. CDR1 and CDR2 from the germline V gene are DFQATT and SNEGSKA (reference sequence). The CDR3 runs to 12 residues. Trimming cost V 6 bases and J 3 bases, with 11 bases left between them. CDR3: CSATQEYYGYTF. CDR3 sequence (DNA): TGCAGTGCGACACAGGAGTACTATGGCTACACCTTC.

This clonotype has only a few counts. V usage is TRBV19 and J usage is TRBJ2-3; no clear D. Germline assignment: CDR1 LNHDA and CDR2 SQIVND (reference sequence). Deletions cut 3 bases from V and 4 bases from J, with 11 bases between. CDR3 size: 14 residues. In DNA, the CDR3 is TGTGCCAGTAGTATGGGCTCTGGAGCAGATACGCAGTATTTT. Amino acid sequence: CASSMGSGADTQYF.